This T cell receptor beta chain came from a study of Graves' ophthalmopathy and Graves' hyperthyroidism. This clonotype was seen ten or more times. Amplified TCR beta CDR3 regions were obtained using RNA transcripts as template. The authors performed first-round RT-PCR with HTBI primers and then a second-round multiplex PCR. TCRdb itself ran the multiplex PCR reads through MiXCR, one entry per CDR3 protein. This sample yields 35,000 to 45,000 distinct CDR3 sequences, of which roughly 49% are seen a single time; about 25% belongs to the top ten. In germline, CDR1 is DFQATT, CDR2 SNEGSKA (reference sequence). The CDR3 spans 15 residues. J gave up 4 bases and V 5 bases, and 10 bases lay outside the gene matches.

The genes are TRBV20-1 and TRBJ2-7, with 11 bases lining up with TRBD2. This receptor was taken from an adult woman with stable Graves' hyperthyroidism. Material: peripheral blood. The CDR3 protein is CSAPELAGVGYEQYF. CDR3 bases: TGCAGTGCTCCGGAACTAGCGGGAGTTGGGTACGAGCAGTACTTC.